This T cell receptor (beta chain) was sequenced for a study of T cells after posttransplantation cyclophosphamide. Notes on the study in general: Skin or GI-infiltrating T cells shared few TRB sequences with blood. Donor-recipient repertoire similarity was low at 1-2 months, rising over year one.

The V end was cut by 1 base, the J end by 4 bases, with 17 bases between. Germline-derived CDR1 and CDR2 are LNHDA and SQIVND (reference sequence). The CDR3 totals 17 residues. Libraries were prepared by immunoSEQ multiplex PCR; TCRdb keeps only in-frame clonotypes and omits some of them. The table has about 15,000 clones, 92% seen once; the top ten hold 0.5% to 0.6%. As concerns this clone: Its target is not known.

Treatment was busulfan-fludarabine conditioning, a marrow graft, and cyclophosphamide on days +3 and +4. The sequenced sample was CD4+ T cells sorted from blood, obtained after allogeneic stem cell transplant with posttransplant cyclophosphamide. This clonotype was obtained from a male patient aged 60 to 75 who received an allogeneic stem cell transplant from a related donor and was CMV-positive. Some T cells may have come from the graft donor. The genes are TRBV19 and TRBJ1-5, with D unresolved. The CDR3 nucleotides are TGTGCCAGTAGTATAGCGTTTTCCAACCTAAGAAATCAGCCCCAGCATTTT. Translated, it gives CASSIAFSNLRNQPQHF.